The clone carrying this TCR beta chain was found once. Its antigen remains unidentified. The record originates from a study of OX40 agonist ivuxolimab in advanced cancers. Whole-study context: Patients with prior anti-PD-1, anti-PD-L1 or anti-CTLA-4 therapy were eligible; approximately 37% had some. Partial responses were achieved by three patients, of whom one had hepatocellular carcinoma and two had cutaneous melanoma.

The data were produced by immunoSEQ multiplex PCR, yet TCRdb's version contains in-frame clones alone and is incomplete. The data contain tens of thousands of clones, approximately 88% of them singletons. Study results and caveats: There were also nonresponders showing low normalized T-cell clonal expansion. Relative to CD4+ cells, CD8+ T cells on average had more expanded clones.

Looked up from germline, CDR1 is SGHDT and CDR2 is YYEEEE. This CDR3 comprises 13 residues. The V end was cut by 4 bases, the J end by 4 bases, with 11 bases between. The TCR sequence derives from an adult with an advanced solid tumor such as melanoma, head and neck, liver or kidney cancer. The chain is built from TRBV5-6 and TRBJ1-2; D gene unclear. The sample here was CD4+ or CD8+ T cells sorted from blood, taken in a trial of the OX40 agonist ivuxolimab. For the CDR3, the DNA is TGTGCCAGCAGCCCGCAACGGAGCTATGGCTACACCTTC. Translated: CASSPQRSYGYTF. The full variable domain, with the rest looked up from reference TRBV5-6 and TRBJ1-2, is DAGVTQSPTHLIKTRGQQVTLRCSPKSGHDTVSWYQQALGQGPQFIFQYYEEEERQRGNFPDRFSGHQFPNYSSELNVNALLLGDSALYLCASSPQRSYGYTFGSGTRLTVV.